The clone carrying this TCR beta chain showed up just a few times. Its antigen is not known. The germline gene is not matched at one end of the junction; a read error may be the cause. This CDR3 spans 13 amino acids. Germline lookup yields CDR1 ENHRY and CDR2 SYGVKD. All of the isolated RNA was reverse transcribed, so expressed TCRB transcripts were sequenced. Measured with immunoSEQ multiplex PCR; TCRdb has only the in-frame clones, and not every one. This repertoire shows 350,000 to 450,000 clones, 11% to 15% found once; its top ten account for around 0.039%. This specimen belongs to a study of beta chain features in type 1 diabetes. Study results and limitations: For patients, the naive, central memory and Treg TCRB repertoires appeared more alike than for healthy donors.

Using CD45RO/CCR7/CD25/CD127/CD95/CD27, CD4+ naive, central memory, regulatory and stem cell-like memory cells were sorted. The sequencing sample was made of naive CD4+ T cells from blood. The genes are TRBV10-3 and TRBJ2-1; D is possibly TRBD2 (6 bases). The TCR was taken from a young man in good health. The CDR3 protein is CAISETPAGLMVF. In DNA form, the CDR3 reads TGTGCCATCAGTGAGACACCAGCGGGCCTGATGGTCTTC.